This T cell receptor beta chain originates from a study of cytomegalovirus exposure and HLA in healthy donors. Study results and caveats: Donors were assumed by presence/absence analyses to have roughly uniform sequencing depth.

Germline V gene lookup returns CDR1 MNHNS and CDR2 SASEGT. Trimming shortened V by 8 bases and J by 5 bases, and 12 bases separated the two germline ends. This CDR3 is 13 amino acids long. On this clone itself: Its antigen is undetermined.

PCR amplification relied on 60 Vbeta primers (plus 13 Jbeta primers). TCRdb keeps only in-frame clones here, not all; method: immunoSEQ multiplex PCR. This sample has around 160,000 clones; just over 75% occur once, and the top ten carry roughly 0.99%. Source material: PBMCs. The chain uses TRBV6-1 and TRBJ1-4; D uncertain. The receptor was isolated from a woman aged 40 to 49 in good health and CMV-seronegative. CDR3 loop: CASLPQKNEKLFF. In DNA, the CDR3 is TGTGCCAGCTTACCACAGAAAAATGAAAAACTGTTTTTT.